Described below is a single T cell receptor (beta chain) sequence and its context. Under the authors' procedure: Amplified reference gene primers provided the basis for estimating nucleated cell counts. Generated by immunoSEQ multiplex PCR, the TCRdb table keeps only in-frame clones and is missing some. That table supplies the V and J calls and clone size; D and trimming were determined from the DNA. The data contain fewer than 150,000 clones, approximately 85% of them singletons. This sample was included in a study of blood T cell repertoires in COVID-19. At the level of the study: The samples span acute and convalescent COVID-19 from the United States, Italy and Spain. T cells, B-cell-depleted T cells, or PBMCs provided the cDNA or gDNA that served as material.

The CDR3 runs to 16 residues. Germline CDR1 is SGHTA and CDR2 is FQGNSA. Trimming removed 1 base at V and 0 bases at J, with 10 bases between. Sequencing was performed on peripheral blood. The V and J genes are TRBV7-2 and TRBJ2-1; D unclear. This receptor was identified in a human donor in a cohort sampled during active COVID-19. CDR3 region: CASSLGGTNSYNEQFF. In DNA, the CDR3 is TGTGCCAGCAGCTTAGGAGGAACCAACTCCTACAATGAGCAGTTCTTC.